These 17 T cell receptor beta chains originate from one sample sequenced in a study of blood T cells in healthy people across ages. Using a J-beta primer mix together with a sample-barcoded 5' primer, a second PCR was run for roughly 7 to 12 cycles. TCRdb re-derived calls from the 5' RACE reads in MiXCR, one entry per CDR3 protein. This table holds over 1,200,000 distinct CDR3 sequences, 55% to 75% found once. Material: blood. The receptors stem from a man aged 18 to 30 in good health.

The genes are TRBV2 and TRBJ2-7; TRBD1 matches 7 bases. From germline, CDR1 is SNHLY and CDR2 FYNNEI. CDR3 length equals 13 residues. The junction had 6 bases not matched to a gene; V was cut back by 7 bases and J by 3 bases. CDR3 amino acids: CASTGQIDYEQYF. The CDR3 region has the DNA TGTGCCAGCACGGGACAGATAGACTACGAGCAGTACTTC.

This chain uses TRBV3-1 with TRBJ2-2; D is perhaps TRBD2 (5 bases). Trimming removed 1 base from V and 7 bases from J, with 10 bases in between. Germline V CDR1 and CDR2: LGHDT, YNNKEL (reference sequence). This CDR3 is built from 14 residues. The CDR3 reads CASSQGTFYGELFF. CDR3 DNA sequence: TGTGCCAGCAGCCAAGGGACTTTCTACGGGGAGCTGTTTTTT.

The chain recombines TRBV27 with TRBJ1-2, with D hard to call. The CDR3 consists of 15 residues. Looked up from germline, CDR1 is MNHEY and CDR2 is SMNVEV (reference sequence). V dropped 5 bases and J dropped 0 bases, with 13 bases sitting between them. CDR3 bases: TGTGCCAGCAGTCCCTGGTTAGAGTCTAACTATGGCTACACCTTC. This translates into CASSPWLESNYGYTF.

This sequence joins TRBV20-1 and TRBJ2-7; D ambiguous. This CDR3 has 16 amino acids. CDR1 DFQATT and CDR2 SNEGSKA come from the germline V gene (reference sequence). V was trimmed by 4 bases and J by 1 base, leaving 20 bases between them. For the CDR3, the DNA is TGCAGTGCTAATAATGCTTGGAGTACTGGGTCCTACGAGCAGTACTTC. Protein: CSANNAWSTGSYEQYF.

The genes are TRBV4-1 and TRBJ2-7; D may match TRBD1 or TRBD2 (5 bases each). Trimming took off 0 bases at V and 6 bases at J, with 15 bases between the two ends. The CDR3 has 15 residues. Germline V gives CDR1 MGHRA, CDR2 YSYEKL. The CDR3 nucleotides read TGCGCCAGCAGCCAAGAATCGGGACGGGTACGCGAGCAGTACTTC. This codes for CASSQESGRVREQYF.

The chain links TRBV5-1 to TRBJ2-6; the D is unclear. With 0 bases removed from V and 2 bases from J, the gap between germline ends came to 9 bases. Germline V gene data show CDR1 as SGHRS and CDR2 as YFSETQ. CDR3 length equals 16 residues. CDR3 loop: CASSLVSGTGANVLTF. The CDR3 coding sequence is TGCGCCAGCAGCTTGGTTTCTGGAACTGGGGCCAACGTCCTGACTTTC.

In regard to this clonotype: This may stem from a read error, because a much larger clone lies one nucleotide away. The rearrangement links TRBV6-2 or TRBV6-3 to TRBJ2-7, with 13 bases fitting TRBD2. The germline V gene has CDR1 MNHEY and CDR2 SVGEGT. The CDR3 sequence is 15 residues long. The chain's CDR3 is CASSSGLAGAYGQYF. The CDR3 DNA follows: TGTGCCAGCAGTTCTGGACTAGCGGGAGCCTACGGGCAGTACTTC.

This clonotype has more than one count but fewer than ten. This chain's CDR3 is CASSMWVGREAQSNYNEQFF. In nucleotides, the CDR3 is TGTGCCAGCAGCATGTGGGTGGGACGGGAGGCCCAATCGAACTACAATGAGCAGTTCTTC. The rearrangement links TRBV21-1 to TRBJ2-1; the table calls TRBD2, which could not be checked here. TRBV21-1 represents a pseudogene. The CDR3 contains 20 residues.

Comments on this clonotype: At one boundary the junction diverges from the germline segment, which might be a read error. This chain joins TRBV4-1 and TRBJ2-1; D is unclear. The CDR3 spans 11 residues. Germline V gene sequence: CDR1 MGHRA, CDR2 YSYEKL. CDR3 protein: CASSQENGQFF. CDR3 sequence (DNA): TGCGCCAGCAGCCAAGAAAATGGGCAGTTCTTC.

The chain employs TRBV11-1 and TRBJ2-1, with D possibly matching TRBD2 (6 bases). Per the germline V gene, CDR1 is SGHAT and CDR2 is FQDESV (reference sequence). V lost 3 bases and J 14 bases, leaving 11 bases between the germline ends. The length of the CDR3 is 11 residues. The CDR3 nucleotides read TGTGCCAGCAGCTTTATGGGGGAGGAGTTCTTC. Its translation is CASSFMGEEFF.

This clonotype appeared a few times. The rearrangement links TRBV20-1 to TRBJ2-7, with TRBD1 matching over 7 bases. Trimming cost V 3 bases and J 2 bases; bases outside gene matches: 7. Germline assignment: CDR1 DFQATT and CDR2 SNEGSKA (reference sequence). The CDR3 is 14 residues long. CDR3 region: CSASSPGQAYEQYF. CDR3 nucleotides: TGCAGTGCTAGTTCCCCCGGACAGGCCTACGAGCAGTACTTC.

The chain is built from TRBV20-1 and TRBJ1-1; D is ambiguous. The V gene's germline CDR1 is DFQATT and CDR2 SNEGSKA (reference sequence). The CDR3 loop spans 14 amino acids. The V end lost 5 bases, the J end lost 5 bases, and 18 bases lay between the germline ends. This chain's CDR3 is CSAWTDALGTEAFF. CDR3 nucleotide sequence: TGCAGTGCTTGGACCGACGCCCTCGGAACTGAAGCTTTCTTT.

The CDR3 sequence: CASSFRPTAGGITDTQYF. CDR3 DNA sequence: TGTGCCAGCAGCTTTAGACCTACAGCGGGGGGGATCACAGATACGCAGTATTTT. The rearrangement uses TRBV11-2 and TRBJ2-3; 10 bases are a match to TRBD2. After removal of 3 bases from V and 2 bases from J, the junction contained 11 bases not matched to a gene. The CDR3 runs 18 residues. Germline assignment: CDR1 SGHAT and CDR2 FQNNGV.

This clonotype was detected ten times or more. V and J are TRBV12-3 or TRBV12-4 and TRBJ1-2; 11 nucleotides line up with TRBD1. The CDR3 has 13 residues. V lost 6 bases and J lost 4; bases outside the gene matches: 1. The CDR3 sequence: CASRGTGGYGYTF. CDR3 coding DNA: TGTGCCAGCAGGGGGACAGGGGGCTATGGCTACACCTTC.

This clonotype was observed many times. The V gene is TRBV18, the J gene TRBJ2-7; 10 bases align to TRBD1. The CDR3 consists of 14 residues. CDR1 is KGHSH and CDR2 is LQKENI in the germline V gene. V gave up 8 bases and J gave up 3 bases; unmatched junction bases: 7. The chain's CDR3 is CASSPGQGLYEQYF. The CDR3 nucleotides read TGTGCCAGCAGTCCGGGACAGGGGCTCTACGAGCAGTACTTC.

This clonotype appeared a few times. The chain combines TRBV3-1 with TRBJ1-1; 7 bases agree with TRBD1. The trim removed 6 bases at V and 4 bases at J, leaving 8 bases unmatched. There are 14 residues in the CDR3. Germline loops: CDR1 LGHDT, CDR2 YNNKEL (reference sequence). CDR3 coding DNA: TGTGCCAGCAGTCTCTTTGGGACAGCCACTGAAGCTTTCTTT. Amino acids: CASSLFGTATEAFF.

The chain has TRBV28 and TRBJ2-5, with D perhaps matching TRBD1 or TRBD2 (5 bases each). The J call may be mistaken, given a closer DNA end match to TRBJ2-7. In germline, CDR1 is MDHEN, CDR2 SYDVKM. The CDR3 contains 14 residues. This CDR3 reads CASTEGSGAYEQYF. CDR3 nucleotides: TGTGCCAGCACCGAGGGGTCCGGGGCCTACGAGCAGTACTTC.